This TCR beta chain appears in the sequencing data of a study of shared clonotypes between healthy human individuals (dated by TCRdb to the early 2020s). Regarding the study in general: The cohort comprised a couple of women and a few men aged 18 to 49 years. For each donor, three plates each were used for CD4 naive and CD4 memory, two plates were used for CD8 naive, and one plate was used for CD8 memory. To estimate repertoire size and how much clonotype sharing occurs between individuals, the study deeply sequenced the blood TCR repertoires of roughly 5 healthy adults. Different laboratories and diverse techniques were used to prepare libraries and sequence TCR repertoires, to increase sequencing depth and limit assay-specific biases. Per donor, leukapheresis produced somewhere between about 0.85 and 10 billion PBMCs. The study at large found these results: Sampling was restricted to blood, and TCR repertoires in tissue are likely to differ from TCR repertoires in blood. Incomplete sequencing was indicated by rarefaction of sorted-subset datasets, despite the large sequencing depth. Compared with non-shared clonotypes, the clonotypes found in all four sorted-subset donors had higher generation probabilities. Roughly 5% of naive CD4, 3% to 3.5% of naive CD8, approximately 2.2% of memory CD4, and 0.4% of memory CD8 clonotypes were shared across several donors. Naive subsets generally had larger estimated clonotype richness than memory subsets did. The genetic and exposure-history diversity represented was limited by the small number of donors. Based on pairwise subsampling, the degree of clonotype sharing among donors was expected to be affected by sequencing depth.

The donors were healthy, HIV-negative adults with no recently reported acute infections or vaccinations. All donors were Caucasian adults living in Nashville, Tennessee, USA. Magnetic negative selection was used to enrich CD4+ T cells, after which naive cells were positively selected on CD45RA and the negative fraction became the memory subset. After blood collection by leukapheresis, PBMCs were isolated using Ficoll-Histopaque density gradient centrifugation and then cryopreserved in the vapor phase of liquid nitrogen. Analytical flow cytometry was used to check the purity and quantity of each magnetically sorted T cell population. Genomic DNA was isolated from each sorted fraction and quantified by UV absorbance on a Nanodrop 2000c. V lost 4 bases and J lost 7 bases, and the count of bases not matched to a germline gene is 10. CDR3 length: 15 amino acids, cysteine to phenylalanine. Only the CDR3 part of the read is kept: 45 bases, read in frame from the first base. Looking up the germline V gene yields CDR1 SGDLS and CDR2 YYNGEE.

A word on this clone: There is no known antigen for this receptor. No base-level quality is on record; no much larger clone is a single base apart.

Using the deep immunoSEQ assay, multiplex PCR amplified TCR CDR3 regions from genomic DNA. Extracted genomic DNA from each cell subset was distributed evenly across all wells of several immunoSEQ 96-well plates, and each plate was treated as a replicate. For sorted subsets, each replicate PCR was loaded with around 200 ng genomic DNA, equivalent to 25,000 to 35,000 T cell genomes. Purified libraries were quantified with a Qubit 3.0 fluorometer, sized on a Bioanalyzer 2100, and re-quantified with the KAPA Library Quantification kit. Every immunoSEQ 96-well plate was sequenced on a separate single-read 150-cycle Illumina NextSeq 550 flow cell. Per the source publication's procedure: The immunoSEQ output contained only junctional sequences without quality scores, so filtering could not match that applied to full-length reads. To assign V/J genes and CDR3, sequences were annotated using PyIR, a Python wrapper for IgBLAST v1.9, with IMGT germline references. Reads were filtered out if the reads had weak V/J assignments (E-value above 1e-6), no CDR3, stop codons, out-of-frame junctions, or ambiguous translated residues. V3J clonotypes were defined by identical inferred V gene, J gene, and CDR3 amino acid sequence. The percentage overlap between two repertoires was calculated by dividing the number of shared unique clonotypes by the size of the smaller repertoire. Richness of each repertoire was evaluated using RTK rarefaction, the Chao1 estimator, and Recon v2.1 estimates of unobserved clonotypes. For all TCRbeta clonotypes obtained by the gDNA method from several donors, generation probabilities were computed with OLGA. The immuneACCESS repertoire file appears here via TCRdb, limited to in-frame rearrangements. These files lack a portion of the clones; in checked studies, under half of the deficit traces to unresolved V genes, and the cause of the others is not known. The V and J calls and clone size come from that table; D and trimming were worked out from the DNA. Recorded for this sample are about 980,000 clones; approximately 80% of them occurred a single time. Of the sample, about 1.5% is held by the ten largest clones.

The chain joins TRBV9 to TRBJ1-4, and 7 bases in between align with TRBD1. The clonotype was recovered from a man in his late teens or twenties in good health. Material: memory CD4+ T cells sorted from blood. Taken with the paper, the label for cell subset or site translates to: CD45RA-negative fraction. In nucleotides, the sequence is TGTGCCAGCAGCCCCAGGGGGGGGTTGGGTGAAAAACTGTTTTTT. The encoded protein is CASSPRGGLGEKLFF.